The clone carrying this T cell receptor beta chain was counted many times. The data were obtained in a study of early T cells in non-severe SARS-CoV-2 infection. The CDR3 spans 13 residues. Germline CDR1 is SQVTM and CDR2 is ANQGSEA. V lost 3 bases and J 4 bases, leaving 10 bases between the germline ends. MiXCR, run by TCRdb on the 5' RACE reads, gives a single entry per CDR3 protein. The data show 70,000 or so distinct CDR3 sequences, with around 13% seen just once and 1.3% held by the top ten. The chain joins TRBV29-1 to TRBJ2-1; perhaps TRBD1 as D (5 bases). The source material was whole blood. The TCR comes from an adult who was a healthcare worker with PCR-confirmed SARS-CoV-2 infection or an uninfected control (not recorded which). Here the CDR3 DNA reads TGCAGCGTTGAGGGGCAAAGATACAATGAGCAGTTCTTC. Translated, it gives CSVEGQRYNEQFF.